This T cell receptor (beta chain) derives from a study of T cell repertoires in ileal Crohn's disease. On the study more broadly: Median disease duration was approximately eight years; roughly 40% smoked at surgery. Regarding the study as a whole: The median delay to postoperative endoscopy was about 7.4 months. Mucosal expansions were suggested to be mainly CD8 T cells.

For this clone: Its matching antigen is unknown.

Each sample's TCRB immunosequencing used about 470 nanograms of biopsy DNA. Method: immunoSEQ multiplex PCR; TCRdb's copy keeps in-frame clones and lacks some. The data hold 7,500 to 9,500 clones, with around three quarters observed a single time. In germline, CDR1 is SGDLS, CDR2 YYNGEE. The J segment lost 5 bases and the V segment lost 3 bases, leaving 11 bases of the junction unmatched. The CDR3 contains 16 residues. Time point given: neoterminal ileum biopsy at postoperative endoscopy, about 6 months after surgery. Sequenced sample: ileal tissue. This chain joins TRBV9 and TRBJ2-1; 7 bases line up with TRBD2. The sequence derives from an adult with Crohn's disease. The chain's CDR3 is CASSERTSGGDNEQFF. The CDR3 DNA is TGTGCCAGCAGCGAGCGGACTAGTGGCGGGGACAATGAGCAGTTCTTC.